A single sample is the source of the 3 T cell receptor beta chains below, sequenced in a study of PD-L1 blockade in urothelial cancer. Profiling relied on immunoSEQ multiplex PCR, and the TCRdb table lists in-frame clones only, not all of them. Of tens of thousands of clones in the sample, 82% were seen once. The source was PBMCs, collected around atezolizumab (anti-PD-L1) treatment. These receptors were collected from a man aged 70 or older with urothelial cancer.

This clone was seen a handful of times. This chain links TRBV18 with TRBJ2-2; D may be TRBD2 (5 bases). The CDR3 length is 17 residues. Germline V gene data show CDR1 as KGHSH and CDR2 as LQKENI. V dropped 0 bases and J dropped 5 bases, with 16 bases sitting between them. Here the CDR3 reads CASSPPRAGALTGELFF. DNA for the CDR3: TGTGCCAGCTCACCACCGCGGGCGGGTGCCTTAACCGGGGAGCTGTTTTTT. The variable domain in full, completed from reference TRBV18 and TRBJ2-2, reads NAGVMQNPRHLVRRRGQEARLRCSPMKGHSHVYWYRQLPEEGLKFMVYLQKENIIDESGMPKERFSAEFPKEGPSILRIQQVVRGDSAAYFCASSPPRAGALTGELFFGEGSRLTVL.

The V gene is TRBV9, the J gene TRBJ2-7, with D perhaps TRBD1 (6 bases). The germline V gene encodes CDR1 SGDLS and CDR2 YYNGEE. Trimming took off 4 bases at V and 6 bases at J, with 14 bases between the two ends. The CDR3 is made up of 13 amino acids. The CDR3 region is CASSTGQSSEQYF. The DNA of the CDR3 is TGTGCCAGCAGCACAGGACAGAGCTCCGAGCAGTACTTC.

CDR3 in DNA: TGTGCCAGCAGTGGACCGGGACTAGCGGGGGGGCCGGGCAATGAGCAGTTCTTC. Encoded protein: CASSGPGLAGGPGNEQFF. The V and J genes are TRBV6-1 and TRBJ2-1, with 16 nucleotides matching TRBD2. V dropped 4 bases and J dropped 6; count of bases not matched to a gene: 9. Germline V CDR1 and CDR2: MNHNS, SASEGT. The CDR3 covers 18 residues.